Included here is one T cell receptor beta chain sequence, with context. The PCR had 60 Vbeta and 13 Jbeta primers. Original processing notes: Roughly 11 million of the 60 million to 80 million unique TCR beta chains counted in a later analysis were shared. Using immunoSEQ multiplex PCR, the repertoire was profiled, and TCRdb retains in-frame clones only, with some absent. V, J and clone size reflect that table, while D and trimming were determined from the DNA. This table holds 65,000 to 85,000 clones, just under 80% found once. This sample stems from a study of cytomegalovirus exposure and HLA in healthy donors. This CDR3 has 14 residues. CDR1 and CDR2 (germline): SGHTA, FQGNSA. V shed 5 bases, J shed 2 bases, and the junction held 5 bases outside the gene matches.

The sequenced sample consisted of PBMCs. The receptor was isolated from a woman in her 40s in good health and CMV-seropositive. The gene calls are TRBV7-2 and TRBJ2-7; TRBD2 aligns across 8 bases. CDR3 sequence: CASSPGRGPYEQYF. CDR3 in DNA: TGTGCCAGCAGCCCCGGGAGGGGACCCTACGAGCAGTACTTC.